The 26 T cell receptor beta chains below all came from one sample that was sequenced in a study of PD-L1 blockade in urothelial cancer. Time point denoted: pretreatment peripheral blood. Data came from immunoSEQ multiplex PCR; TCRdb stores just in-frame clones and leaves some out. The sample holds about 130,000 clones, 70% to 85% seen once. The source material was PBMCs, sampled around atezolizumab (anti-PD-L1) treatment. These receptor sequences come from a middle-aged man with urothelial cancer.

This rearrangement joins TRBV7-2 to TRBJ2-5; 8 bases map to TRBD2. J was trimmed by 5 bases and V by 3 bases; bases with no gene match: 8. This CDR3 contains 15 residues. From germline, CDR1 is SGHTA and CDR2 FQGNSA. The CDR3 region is CASSLSAGAVETQYF. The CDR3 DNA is TGTGCCAGCAGCTTGTCAGCGGGAGCTGTCGAGACCCAGTACTTC.

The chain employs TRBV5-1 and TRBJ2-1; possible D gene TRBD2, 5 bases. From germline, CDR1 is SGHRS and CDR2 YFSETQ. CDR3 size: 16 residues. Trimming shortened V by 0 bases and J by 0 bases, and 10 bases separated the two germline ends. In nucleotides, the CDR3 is TGCGCCAGCAGCTTGGCACTTGGGAGCTCCTACAATGAGCAGTTCTTC. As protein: CASSLALGSSYNEQFF.

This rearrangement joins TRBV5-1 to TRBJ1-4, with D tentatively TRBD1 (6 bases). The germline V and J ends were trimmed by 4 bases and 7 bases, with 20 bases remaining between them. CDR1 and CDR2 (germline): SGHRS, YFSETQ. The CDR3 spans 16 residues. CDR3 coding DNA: TGCGCCAGCAGCCCGAGAGCAGGGGTGGGGGTTGAAAAACTGTTTTTT. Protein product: CASSPRAGVGVEKLFF.

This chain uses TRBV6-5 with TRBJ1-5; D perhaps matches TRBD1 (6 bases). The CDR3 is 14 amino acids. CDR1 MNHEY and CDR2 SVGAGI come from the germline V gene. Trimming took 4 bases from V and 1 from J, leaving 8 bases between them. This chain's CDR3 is CASSSGQSNQPQHF. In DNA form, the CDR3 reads TGTGCCAGCAGTTCTGGACAGAGCAATCAGCCCCAGCATTTT.

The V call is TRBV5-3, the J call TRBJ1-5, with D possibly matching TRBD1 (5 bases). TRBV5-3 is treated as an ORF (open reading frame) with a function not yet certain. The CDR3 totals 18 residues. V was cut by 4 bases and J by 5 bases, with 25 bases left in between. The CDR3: CARSPYRTGTSRHQPQHF. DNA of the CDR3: TGTGCCAGAAGCCCGTATCGTACCGGGACTTCCCGGCATCAGCCCCAGCATTTT.

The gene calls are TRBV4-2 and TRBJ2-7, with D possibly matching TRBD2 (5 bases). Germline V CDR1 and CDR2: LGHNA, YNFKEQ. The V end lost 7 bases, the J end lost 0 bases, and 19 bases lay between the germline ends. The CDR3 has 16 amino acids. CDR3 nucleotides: TGTGCCAGCAACGCTCCGGAACGCCGGGACTCCTACGAGCAGTACTTC. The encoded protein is CASNAPERRDSYEQYF.

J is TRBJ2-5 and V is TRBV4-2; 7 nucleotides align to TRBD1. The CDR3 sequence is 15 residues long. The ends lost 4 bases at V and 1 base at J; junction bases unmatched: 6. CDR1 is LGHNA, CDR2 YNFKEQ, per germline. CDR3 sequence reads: CASSRKGAAQETQYF. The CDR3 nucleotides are TGTGCCAGCAGCCGGAAGGGGGCTGCCCAAGAGACCCAGTACTTC.

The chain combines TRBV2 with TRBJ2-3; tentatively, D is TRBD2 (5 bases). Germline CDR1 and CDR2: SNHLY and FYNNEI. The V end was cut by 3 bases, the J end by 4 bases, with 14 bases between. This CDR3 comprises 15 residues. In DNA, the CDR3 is TGTGCCAGCAGTGACAAAACGGGGTGGGCAGATACGCAGTATTTT. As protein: CASSDKTGWADTQYF.

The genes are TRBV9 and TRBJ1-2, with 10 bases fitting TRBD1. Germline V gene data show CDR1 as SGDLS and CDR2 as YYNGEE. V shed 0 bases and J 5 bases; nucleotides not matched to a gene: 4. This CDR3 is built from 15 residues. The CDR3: CASSVAGTGEYGYTF. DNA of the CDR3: TGTGCCAGCAGCGTAGCGGGGACAGGGGAATATGGCTACACCTTC.

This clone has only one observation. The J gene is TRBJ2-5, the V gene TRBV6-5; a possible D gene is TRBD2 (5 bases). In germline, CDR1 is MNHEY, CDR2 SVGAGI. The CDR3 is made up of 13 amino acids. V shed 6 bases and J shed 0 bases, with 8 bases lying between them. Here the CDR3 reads CASRDSYQETQYF. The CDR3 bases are TGTGCCAGCAGGGACTCGTACCAAGAGACCCAGTACTTC.

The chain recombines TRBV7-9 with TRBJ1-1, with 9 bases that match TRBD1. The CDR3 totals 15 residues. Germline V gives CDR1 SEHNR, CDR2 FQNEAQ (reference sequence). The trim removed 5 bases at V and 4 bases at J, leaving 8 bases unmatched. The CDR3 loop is CASSPGQGQGTEAFF. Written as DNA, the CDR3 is TGTGCCAGCAGCCCGGGACAGGGACAGGGCACTGAAGCTTTCTTT.

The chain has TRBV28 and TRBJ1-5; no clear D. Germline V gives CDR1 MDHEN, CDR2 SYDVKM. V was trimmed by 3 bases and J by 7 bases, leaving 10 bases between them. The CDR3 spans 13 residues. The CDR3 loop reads CASSFGDSQPQHF. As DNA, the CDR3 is TGTGCCAGCAGTTTCGGGGATTCGCAGCCCCAGCATTTT.

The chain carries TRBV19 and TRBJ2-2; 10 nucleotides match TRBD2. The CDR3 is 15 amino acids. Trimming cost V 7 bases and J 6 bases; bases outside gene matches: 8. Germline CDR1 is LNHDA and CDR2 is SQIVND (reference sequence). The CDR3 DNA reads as TGTGCCAGTACCACTCGTCTAGCGGGAGCCGGGGAGCTGTTTTTT. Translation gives CASTTRLAGAGELFF.

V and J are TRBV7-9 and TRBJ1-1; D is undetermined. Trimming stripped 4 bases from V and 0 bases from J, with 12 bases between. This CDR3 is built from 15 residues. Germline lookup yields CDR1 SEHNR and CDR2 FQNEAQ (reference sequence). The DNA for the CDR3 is TGTGCCAGCAGCTGGACCGGGAACATGAACACTGAAGCTTTCTTT. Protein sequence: CASSWTGNMNTEAFF.

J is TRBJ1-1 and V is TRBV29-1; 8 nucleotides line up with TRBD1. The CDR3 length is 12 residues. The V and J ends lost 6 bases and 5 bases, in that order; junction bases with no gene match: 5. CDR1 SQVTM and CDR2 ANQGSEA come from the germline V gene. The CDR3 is CSVRGLGTEAFF. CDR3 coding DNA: TGCAGCGTCAGGGGGCTGGGGACTGAAGCTTTCTTT.

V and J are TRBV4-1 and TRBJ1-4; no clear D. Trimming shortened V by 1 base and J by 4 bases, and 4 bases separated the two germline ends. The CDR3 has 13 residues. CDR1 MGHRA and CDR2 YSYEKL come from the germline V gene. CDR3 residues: CASSQGHNEKLFF. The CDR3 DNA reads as TGCGCCAGCAGCCAAGGGCATAATGAAAAACTGTTTTTT.

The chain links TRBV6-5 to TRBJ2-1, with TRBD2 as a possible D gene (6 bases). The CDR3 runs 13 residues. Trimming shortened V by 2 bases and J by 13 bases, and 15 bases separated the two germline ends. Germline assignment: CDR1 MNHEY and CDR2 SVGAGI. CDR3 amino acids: CASSYTRLGAQFF. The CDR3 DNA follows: TGTGCCAGCAGTTACACCCGACTAGGGGCCCAGTTCTTC.

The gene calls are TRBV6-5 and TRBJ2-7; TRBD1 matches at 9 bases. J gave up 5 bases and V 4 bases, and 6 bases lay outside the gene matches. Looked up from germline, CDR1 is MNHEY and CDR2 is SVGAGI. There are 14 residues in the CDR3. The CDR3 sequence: CASSWGQGSDEQYF. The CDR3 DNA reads TGTGCCAGCAGTTGGGGACAGGGATCGGACGAGCAGTACTTC.

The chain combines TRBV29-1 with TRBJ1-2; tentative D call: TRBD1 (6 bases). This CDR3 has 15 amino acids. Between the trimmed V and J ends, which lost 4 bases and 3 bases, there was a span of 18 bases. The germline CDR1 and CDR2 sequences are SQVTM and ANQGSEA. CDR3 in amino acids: CSVVGQRAGYYGYTF. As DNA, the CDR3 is TGCAGCGTTGTAGGACAGAGGGCTGGGTACTATGGCTACACCTTC. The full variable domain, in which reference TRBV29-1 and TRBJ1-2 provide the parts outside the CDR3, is SAVISQKPSRDICQRGTSLTIQCQVDSQVTMMFWYRQQPGQSLTLIATANQGSEATYESGFVIDKFPISRPNLTFSTLTVSNMSPEDSSIYLCSVVGQRAGYYGYTFGSGTRLTVV.

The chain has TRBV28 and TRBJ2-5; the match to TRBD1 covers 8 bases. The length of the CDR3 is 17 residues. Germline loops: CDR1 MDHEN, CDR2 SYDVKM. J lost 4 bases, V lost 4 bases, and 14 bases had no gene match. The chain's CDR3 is CASSSTTGAASGETQYF. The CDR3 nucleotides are TGTGCCAGCAGTTCTACGACAGGGGCCGCTTCCGGAGAGACCCAGTACTTC.

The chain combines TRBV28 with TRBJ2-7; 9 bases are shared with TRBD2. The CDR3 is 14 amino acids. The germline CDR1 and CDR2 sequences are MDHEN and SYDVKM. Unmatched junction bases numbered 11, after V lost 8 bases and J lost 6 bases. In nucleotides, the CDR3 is TGTGCCAGCCTTGTCGGAGCGGGAGGCGGCGAGCAGTACTTC. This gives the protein CASLVGAGGGEQYF.

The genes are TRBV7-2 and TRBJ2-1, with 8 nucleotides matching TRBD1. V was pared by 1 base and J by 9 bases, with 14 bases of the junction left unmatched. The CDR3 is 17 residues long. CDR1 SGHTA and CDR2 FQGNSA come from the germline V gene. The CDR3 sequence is CASSLGVWTGFFSEQFF. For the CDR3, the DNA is TGTGCCAGCAGCTTAGGGGTTTGGACAGGGTTTTTCAGTGAGCAGTTCTTC.

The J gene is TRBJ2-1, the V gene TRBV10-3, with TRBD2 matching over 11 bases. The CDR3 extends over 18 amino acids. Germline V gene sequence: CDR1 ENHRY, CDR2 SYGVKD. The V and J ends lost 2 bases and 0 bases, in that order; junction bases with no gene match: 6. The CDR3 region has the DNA TGTGCCATCAGTGAGATTAGCGGGAGGGAATTCTCCTACAATGAGCAGTTCTTC. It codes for CAISEISGREFSYNEQFF.

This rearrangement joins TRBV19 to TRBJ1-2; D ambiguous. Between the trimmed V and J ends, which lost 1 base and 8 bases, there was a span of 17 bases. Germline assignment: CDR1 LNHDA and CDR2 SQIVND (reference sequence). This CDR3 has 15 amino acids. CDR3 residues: CASSIGSLLIQGYTF. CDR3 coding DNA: TGTGCCAGTAGTATAGGAAGTCTCCTTATACAGGGCTACACCTTC.

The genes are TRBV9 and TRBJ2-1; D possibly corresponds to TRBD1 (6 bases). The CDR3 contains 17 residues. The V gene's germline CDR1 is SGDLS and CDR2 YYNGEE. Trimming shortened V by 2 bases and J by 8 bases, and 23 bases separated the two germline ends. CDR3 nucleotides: TGTGCCAGCAGCGTGAGGGGCAGGGACACCCTCTGGGATGAGCAGTTCTTC. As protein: CASSVRGRDTLWDEQFF.

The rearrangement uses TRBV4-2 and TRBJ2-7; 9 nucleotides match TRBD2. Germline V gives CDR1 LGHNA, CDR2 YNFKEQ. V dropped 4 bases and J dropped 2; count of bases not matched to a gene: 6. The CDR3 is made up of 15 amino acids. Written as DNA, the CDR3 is TGTGCCAGCAGCCCCGGGACTAGCACCGCCTACGAGCAGTACTTC. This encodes CASSPGTSTAYEQYF.